One and the same sample provided the 31 T cell receptor beta chains below, sequenced in a study of long-term antiretroviral therapy in people with HIV. The run of the v3.0 immunoSEQ assay was at survey level. Only in-frame clones appear in the TCRdb table, and some are missing; sequencing was by immunoSEQ multiplex PCR. Of roughly 21,000 clones listed, 81% are singletons. The input for sequencing was unsorted PBMCs, taken 0.1 years before starting antiretroviral therapy. Every receptor here comes from a man in his forties with HIV.

The DNA of the CDR3 is TGCGCCAGCAGCCTAGCGGGAGGGGGCACAGATACGCAGTATTTT. Translated: CASSLAGGGTDTQYF. The rearrangement links TRBV5-1 to TRBJ2-3; 12 bases are shared with TRBD2. Trimming cost V 4 bases and J 1 base; bases outside gene matches: 1. This CDR3 region has 15 residues. Germline V gene lookup returns CDR1 SGHRS and CDR2 YFSETQ.

This clone is judged large. This sample includes further DNA sequences coding for the same CDR3. J is TRBJ2-7 and V is TRBV4-3, with 7 bases matching TRBD1. V shed 2 bases and J 7 bases; nucleotides not matched to a gene: 5. The CDR3 totals 13 residues. Germline-derived CDR1 and CDR2 are LGHNA and YSLEER. The chain's CDR3 is CASSQRTGREQYF. For the CDR3, the DNA is TGCGCCAGCAGCCAACGGACAGGTCGGGAGCAGTACTTC.

This sequence joins TRBV9 and TRBJ2-3, with D tentatively TRBD2 (6 bases). This CDR3 contains 18 residues. Trimming removed 0 bases from V and 4 bases from J, with 21 bases in between. In germline, CDR1 is SGDLS, CDR2 YYNGEE. This CDR3 is CASSVDRIWGGTPDTQYF. DNA for the CDR3: TGTGCCAGCAGCGTAGACCGGATCTGGGGCGGGACTCCAGATACGCAGTATTTT.

The V gene is TRBV18, the J gene TRBJ2-7; 9 nucleotides agree with TRBD2. With V trimmed by 5 bases and J by 6 bases, 8 bases remained unmatched. The CDR3 runs 14 residues. Germline assignment: CDR1 KGHSH and CDR2 LQKENI. CDR3 amino acids: CASSARGGASEQYF. CDR3 nucleotides: TGTGCCAGCTCAGCTCGCGGGGGGGCATCCGAGCAGTACTTC.

The chain couples TRBV27 to TRBJ2-2, with D perhaps matching TRBD2 (5 bases). The CDR3 runs 15 residues. V gave up 6 bases and J gave up 6 bases, with 17 bases separating them. Looked up from germline, CDR1 is MNHEY and CDR2 is SMNVEV (reference sequence). The CDR3: CASSSSAPRAGELFF. The CDR3 nucleotides read TGTGCCAGCAGCTCCTCTGCCCCGCGGGCCGGGGAGCTGTTTTTT.

This rearrangement joins TRBV27 to TRBJ1-2, with 7 nucleotides matching TRBD1. The J segment lost 0 bases and the V segment lost 6 bases, leaving 4 bases of the junction unmatched. The germline CDR1 and CDR2 sequences are MNHEY and SMNVEV (reference sequence). The CDR3 spans 14 residues. CDR3: CASSRQGTNYGYTF. The DNA for the CDR3 is TGTGCCAGCAGCCGACAGGGTACTAACTATGGCTACACCTTC.

The chain is built from TRBV19 and TRBJ1-5, with unresolved D. The germline V gene has CDR1 LNHDA and CDR2 SQIVND (reference sequence). The CDR3 extends over 14 amino acids. V lost 6 bases and J 4 bases, leaving 13 bases between the germline ends. The CDR3 DNA is TGTGCCAGTAGGGACCGGGTCTTAAATCAGCCCCAGCATTTT. It yields the protein CASRDRVLNQPQHF.

V gene TRBV4-2 combines with J gene TRBJ2-5; maybe TRBD2 (7 bases). The CDR3 sequence is 17 residues long. CDR1 LGHNA and CDR2 YNFKEQ come from the germline V gene. Between the trimmed V and J ends, which lost 1 base and 4 bases, there was a span of 19 bases. In DNA, the CDR3 is TGTGCCAGCAGCCAAGCCCTCGGGGGGCCGCGGGTAGAGACCCAGTACTTC. Protein: CASSQALGGPRVETQYF.

This chain links TRBV5-6 with TRBJ2-3; 10 nucleotides match TRBD1. Germline values: CDR1 SGHDT, CDR2 YYEEEE. This CDR3 contains 15 residues. The trim removed 2 bases at V and 2 bases at J, leaving 2 bases unmatched. The DNA of the CDR3 is TGTGCCAGCAGCTTCGGGACAGGGGCCACAGATACGCAGTATTTT. Its protein product is CASSFGTGATDTQYF.

The chain is built from TRBV7-2 and TRBJ2-6; D may be TRBD1 (5 bases). There are 16 residues in the CDR3. CDR1 is SGHTA, CDR2 FQGNSA, per germline. Trimming cost V 1 base and J 2 bases, with 9 bases left between them. For the CDR3, the DNA is TGTGCCAGCAGCTTAGGGCCAGGGCCTGGGGCCAACGTCCTGACTTTC. Amino acid sequence: CASSLGPGPGANVLTF.

This chain uses TRBV10-3 with TRBJ2-7, with TRBD2 matching 9 bases. Losses at the gene ends were 0 bases for V and 5 bases for J; bases not matched to a gene: 11. Germline V gene data show CDR1 as ENHRY and CDR2 as SYGVKD. The CDR3 spans 17 residues. The DNA for the CDR3 is TGTGCCATCAGTGAGTCCCGGGTCGGACTAGCGATCGACGAGCAGTACTTC. It encodes CAISESRVGLAIDEQYF.

This sequence joins TRBV10-2 and TRBJ2-3; 9 bases line up with TRBD2. The length of the CDR3 is 16 residues. The trim removed 7 bases at V and 8 bases at J, leaving 16 bases unmatched. The germline CDR1 and CDR2 sequences are WSHSY and SAAADI. CDR3 amino acids: CASNFGSGGPRGTQYF. In nucleotides, the CDR3 is TGCGCCAGCAATTTTGGTAGCGGGGGCCCCCGGGGTACGCAGTATTTT.

V and J are TRBV7-8 and TRBJ2-7, with 7 bases matching TRBD2. CDR1 and CDR2 (germline): SGHVS, FQNEAQ. CDR3 length: 17 residues. After removal of 1 base from V and 4 bases from J, the junction contained 13 bases not matched to a gene. CDR3 sequence: CASSLGLGGRERYEQYF. CDR3 DNA sequence: TGTGCCAGCAGCTTAGGGTTAGGTGGGCGGGAGCGGTACGAGCAGTACTTC.

V is TRBV11-2 and J is TRBJ1-4; a possible D gene is TRBD1 (5 bases). Deletions cut 3 bases from V and 14 bases from J, with 13 bases between. Germline V gene sequence: CDR1 SGHAT, CDR2 FQNNGV. This CDR3 spans 12 amino acids. CDR3 coding DNA: TGTGCCAGCAGCTTCCGCGGGACGGGGCTGTTTTTT. The encoded protein is CASSFRGTGLFF.

This clone was counted a single time. The rearrangement links TRBV5-1 to TRBJ2-6, with 7 bases identical to TRBD2. Per germline, CDR1 SGHRS and CDR2 YFSETQ. V was pared by 1 base and J by 0 bases, with 7 bases of the junction left unmatched. This CDR3 has 18 residues. Here the CDR3 DNA reads TGCGCCAGCAGCTTGATGCCTAGCGGAGGCTCTGGGGCCAACGTCCTGACTTTC. Amino acid sequence: CASSLMPSGGSGANVLTF.

CDR3: CASSRGNTGELFF. In DNA, the CDR3 is TGTGCCAGCAGCAGGGGGAACACCGGGGAGCTGTTTTTT. This rearrangement joins TRBV9 to TRBJ2-2; maybe TRBD1 (5 bases). This CDR3 comprises 13 residues. V dropped 4 bases and J dropped 1 base, with 5 bases sitting between them. CDR1 and CDR2 from the germline V gene are SGDLS and YYNGEE.

This clone was recorded once. The CDR3 loop is CASSLAGRRETQYF. CDR3 sequence (DNA): TGTGCCAGCAGTTTAGCCGGGCGTCGGGAGACCCAGTACTTC. The chain is built from TRBV27 and TRBJ2-5; D uncertain. The CDR3 is made up of 14 amino acids. Trimming removed 2 bases at V and 5 bases at J, with 12 bases between. Germline values: CDR1 MNHEY, CDR2 SMNVEV (reference sequence).

The chain uses TRBV5-1 and TRBJ1-1; D may be TRBD1 (6 bases). Trimming removed 4 bases at V and 2 bases at J, with 9 bases between. This CDR3 is 13 amino acids long. CDR1 and CDR2 (germline): SGHRS, YFSETQ. The CDR3 here is CASSPDSNTEAFF. In DNA, the CDR3 is TGCGCCAGCAGCCCGGACAGCAACACTGAAGCTTTCTTT. Variable domain in full (rest from reference TRBV5-1 and TRBJ1-1): KAGVTQTPRYLIKTRGQQVTLSCSPISGHRSVSWYQQTPGQGLQFLFEYFSETQRNKGNFPGRFSGRQFSNSRSEMNVSTLELGDSALYLCASSPDSNTEAFFGQGTRLTVV.

This chain uses TRBV25-1 with TRBJ2-1; D is perhaps TRBD2 (6 bases). Trimming cost V 6 bases and J 6 bases, with 12 bases left between them. Germline V gene lookup returns CDR1 MGHDK and CDR2 SYGVNS. CDR3 length: 13 residues. This CDR3 is CASSPGTVNEQFF. CDR3 nucleotides: TGTGCCAGCAGCCCCGGGACTGTCAATGAGCAGTTCTTC.

The CDR3 protein is CSVDEGVDEQYF. CDR3 nucleotide sequence: TGCAGCGTTGACGAGGGCGTCGACGAGCAGTACTTC. This sequence joins TRBV29-1 and TRBJ2-7, with D perhaps TRBD2 (5 bases). V lost 3 bases and J 5 bases, leaving 11 bases between the germline ends. Per the germline V gene, CDR1 is SQVTM and CDR2 is ANQGSEA. The CDR3 covers 12 residues.

The CDR3, as DNA: TGTGCCAGCTCACCCGATCGTCGCCTCGAGGGGTCACCCCTCCACTTT. It is translated as CASSPDRRLEGSPLHF. V is TRBV18 and J is TRBJ1-6; possible D gene TRBD1, 5 bases. The CDR3 extends over 16 amino acids. Deletions cut 3 bases from V and 10 bases from J, with 19 bases between. Germline-derived CDR1 and CDR2 are KGHSH and LQKENI.

The CDR3 sequence: CASSSGGAYGYTF. The CDR3 DNA reads TGTGCCAGCAGTTCCGGGGGTGCCTATGGCTACACCTTC. J is TRBJ1-2 and V is TRBV6-6, with D possibly TRBD1 on 5 matching bases. Germline V CDR1 and CDR2: MNHNY, SVGAGI (reference sequence). The CDR3 extends over 13 amino acids. The V gene lost 4 bases and the J gene lost 4 bases, with 10 bases spanning the gap.

This clone was seen a single time. This chain joins TRBV7-2 and TRBJ1-1; no reliable D call. CDR3 length equals 12 residues. The germline gives CDR1 SGHTA, CDR2 FQGNSA. Trimming cost V 7 bases and J 1 base, with 7 bases left between them. The CDR3 region has the DNA TGTGCCAGCACCAACAGGAACACTGAAGCTTTCTTT. It encodes CASTNRNTEAFF.

This clone occurred a few times. The chain links TRBV4-1 to TRBJ2-7; 11 nucleotides agree with TRBD2. CDR3 length: 15 residues. Losses at the gene ends were 5 bases for V and 5 bases for J; bases not matched to a gene: 8. In germline, CDR1 is MGHRA, CDR2 YSYEKL. DNA for the CDR3: TGCGCCAGCAGCGCCCGACTAGCGGGATCCAACGAGCAGTACTTC. This gives the protein CASSARLAGSNEQYF.

In its sample, this clone was seen once. This chain connects TRBV7-2 to TRBJ2-3; D is ambiguous. V was shortened by 2 bases and J by 2 bases, with 5 bases between the two germline ends. This CDR3 is 13 amino acids long. The germline V gene encodes CDR1 SGHTA and CDR2 FQGNSA. CDR3 nucleotides: TGTGCCAGCAGCTTATCTGTCACAGATACGCAGTATTTT. Residues: CASSLSVTDTQYF. Filled out from reference TRBV7-2 and TRBJ2-3, the complete variable domain reads GAGVSQSPSNKVTEKGKDVELRCDPISGHTALYWYRQSLGQGLEFLIYFQGNSAPDKSGLPSDRFSAERTGGSVSTLTIQRTQQEDSAVYLCASSLSVTDTQYFGPGTRLTVL.

The chain combines TRBV2 with TRBJ1-1, with D perhaps TRBD1 (6 bases). The CDR3 loop spans 15 amino acids. The germline gives CDR1 SNHLY, CDR2 FYNNEI. V was shortened by 7 bases and J by 1 base, with 16 bases between the two germline ends. This chain's CDR3 is CASTPKTGRNTEAFF. The CDR3 coding sequence is TGTGCCAGCACCCCAAAGACAGGTCGGAACACTGAAGCTTTCTTT.

The chain has TRBV7-9 and TRBJ1-1; D possibly corresponds to TRBD1 (5 bases). Germline V lookup: CDR1 SEHNR, CDR2 FQNEAQ (reference sequence). Trimming removed 5 bases from V and 3 bases from J, with 13 bases in between. CDR3 length equals 14 residues. CDR3 DNA sequence: TGTGCCAGCAGCACAGACAGCGGGGACACTGAAGCTTTCTTT. It codes for CASSTDSGDTEAFF.

The chain combines TRBV11-2 with TRBJ2-7; D is tentatively TRBD1 or TRBD2 (5 bases each). Germline-derived CDR1 and CDR2 are SGHAT and FQNNGV. The CDR3 runs 14 residues. Trimming cost V 3 bases and J 5 bases, with 14 bases left between them. CDR3 nucleotide sequence: TGTGCCAGCAGCTTTGGGGACCCGGAGGACGAGCAGTACTTC. Its protein is CASSFGDPEDEQYF.

The chain links TRBV5-4 to TRBJ2-7; D possibly corresponds to TRBD1 (6 bases). The V end was cut by 0 bases, the J end by 5 bases, with 12 bases between. The germline V gene has CDR1 SGHNT and CDR2 YYREEE (reference sequence). This CDR3 comprises 14 residues. The CDR3 nucleotides are TGTGCCAGCAGCTTGGTCGGGACAAAGGACGAGCAGTACTTC. This gives the protein CASSLVGTKDEQYF.

The chain combines TRBV7-9 with TRBJ2-1; D ambiguous. This CDR3 contains 12 residues. The V gene lost 2 bases and the J gene lost 6 bases, with 5 bases spanning the gap. The germline V gene has CDR1 SEHNR and CDR2 FQNEAQ (reference sequence). Written as DNA, the CDR3 is TGTGCCAGCAGCTTAAAGTTCAATGAGCAGTTCTTC. Residues: CASSLKFNEQFF.

Regarding this clone: Germline and junction disagree at one end, which may indicate a read error. The chain has TRBV5-5 and TRBJ2-2, with 8 bases matching TRBD1. The germline V gene has CDR1 SGHKS and CDR2 YYEKEE (reference sequence). This CDR3 spans 16 amino acids. The DNA for the CDR3 is TGTGCCAGCAGCTCGGTGCAGGGGGCGAAGACCGGGGAGCTGTTTTTT. It encodes CASSSVQGAKTGELFF.